The next 26 T cell receptor beta chains were all read from a single sample in a study of beta chain features in type 1 diabetes. Study-level points and caveats: Type 1 diabetes patients had moderately but significantly shorter TCRB CDR3s in all four CD4+ subsets.

All of the isolated RNA was reverse transcribed, so expressed TCRB transcripts were sequenced. Sequenced by immunoSEQ multiplex PCR; TCRdb stores in-frame clones only, minus some. The repertoire has 600,000 to 700,000 clones, under 15% of them found once; the top ten carry around 0.12%. Their specific antigens are unknown. Sequencing was carried out using naive CD4+ T cells from blood. The receptors derive from a man aged 25-45 years with type 1 diabetes.

In this sample, this clone turned up a few times. This sequence joins TRBV29-1 and TRBJ2-5; 11 nucleotides line up with TRBD2. Trimming at V came to 7 bases and at J to 6 bases, leaving 10 bases not matched to a gene. This CDR3 spans 14 amino acids. Germline lookup yields CDR1 SQVTM and CDR2 ANQGSEA. CDR3 in DNA: TGCAGCGCTACAGGACTAGCGGGCTCGCAGACCCAGTACTTC. Its translation is CSATGLAGSQTQYF.

In the case of this clone: The same CDR3 can be traced to other DNA sequences in this sample. This chain joins TRBV11-2 and TRBJ2-3, with 7 bases lining up with TRBD2. V shed 1 base, J shed 3 bases, and the junction held 1 base outside the gene matches. The germline gives CDR1 SGHAT, CDR2 FQNNGV. The CDR3 consists of 14 residues. The CDR3 loop is CASSLGGGTDTQYF. The CDR3 DNA sequence: TGTGCCAGCAGCTTAGGCGGGGGTACAGATACGCAGTATTTT.

This rearrangement joins TRBV29-1 to TRBJ2-7, with D perhaps matching TRBD2 (5 bases). With 7 bases removed from V and 7 bases from J, the gap between germline ends came to 26 bases. CDR1 and CDR2 from the germline V gene are SQVTM and ANQGSEA. There are 15 residues in the CDR3. CDR3: CSASQSGTAHEEQYF. The CDR3 DNA reads TGCAGCGCGTCTCAATCGGGAACAGCCCATGAGGAGCAGTACTTC.

This clone turned up a few times. V gene TRBV7-2 combines with J gene TRBJ2-1; D uncertain. The germline CDR1 and CDR2 sequences are SGHTA and FQGNSA. V was cut by 1 base and J by 16 bases, with 20 bases left in between. This CDR3 is built from 14 residues. CDR3: CASSLEWMASRLFF. Written as DNA, the CDR3 is TGTGCCAGCAGCTTAGAATGGATGGCTAGTAGGTTATTCTTC.

The V call is TRBV5-1, the J call TRBJ1-2, with 8 bases identical to TRBD1. CDR1 and CDR2 (germline): SGHRS, YFSETQ. The ends lost 4 bases at V and 6 bases at J; junction bases unmatched: 5. This CDR3 is 13 amino acids long. CDR3 residues: CASSPPDRDGYTF. DNA of the CDR3: TGCGCCAGCAGCCCCCCGGACAGGGATGGCTACACCTTC. The full variable domain, rest sourced from reference TRBV5-1 and TRBJ1-2, is KAGVTQTPRYLIKTRGQQVTLSCSPISGHRSVSWYQQTPGQGLQFLFEYFSETQRNKGNFPGRFSGRQFSNSRSEMNVSTLELGDSALYLCASSPPDRDGYTFGSGTRLTVV.

This clone was recorded a few times. This chain connects TRBV9 to TRBJ2-3, with 9 bases identical to TRBD1. CDR1 is SGDLS and CDR2 is YYNGEE in the germline V gene. This CDR3 contains 15 residues. The ends lost 4 bases at V and 4 bases at J; junction bases unmatched: 7. CDR3 amino acids: CASSPGDREADTQYF. DNA of the CDR3: TGTGCCAGCAGCCCCGGGGACAGGGAGGCAGATACGCAGTATTTT.

This sequence joins TRBV7-9 and TRBJ1-2; D is ambiguous. The length of the CDR3 is 14 residues. Trimming took off 5 bases at V and 4 bases at J, with 14 bases between the two ends. From germline, CDR1 is SEHNR and CDR2 FQNEAQ (reference sequence). CDR3 nucleotides: TGTGCCAGCAGCCCCGTCGAGTGGGGCTATGGCTACACCTTC. This sequence encodes CASSPVEWGYGYTF.

V and J are TRBV9 and TRBJ2-3; D call uncertain. The germline V gene has CDR1 SGDLS and CDR2 YYNGEE. With 2 bases removed from V and 2 bases from J, the gap between germline ends came to 9 bases. The CDR3 has 14 residues. This CDR3 reads CASSVQYYTDTQYF. The CDR3 bases are TGTGCCAGCAGCGTTCAGTATTACACAGATACGCAGTATTTT.

The rearrangement joins TRBV6-6 to TRBJ2-1, with 8 nucleotides matching TRBD1. With 8 bases clipped from V and 2 bases from J, the junction kept 8 bases outside the gene matches. Germline-derived CDR1 and CDR2 are MNHNY and SVGAGI (reference sequence). There are 15 residues in the CDR3. This CDR3 is CASGQTGGTYNEQFF. Written as DNA, the CDR3 is TGTGCCAGCGGCCAAACAGGGGGGACCTACAATGAGCAGTTCTTC.

The chain links TRBV5-1 to TRBJ2-2; D unclear. Trimming shortened V by 0 bases and J by 3 bases, and 9 bases separated the two germline ends. Germline-derived CDR1 and CDR2 are SGHRS and YFSETQ. This CDR3 contains 15 residues. This CDR3 is CASSLADQYTGELFF. The DNA for the CDR3 is TGCGCCAGCAGCTTGGCAGACCAATACACCGGGGAGCTGTTTTTT.

The chain joins TRBV12-5 to TRBJ2-2; tentatively, D is TRBD1 or TRBD2 (5 bases each). V was shortened by 1 base and J by 7 bases, with 13 bases between the two germline ends. The germline CDR1 and CDR2 sequences are LGHNT and FRNRAP. The CDR3 loop spans 15 amino acids. Here the CDR3 DNA reads TGTGCTAGTGGTTTGGGAGGGGCGGTAAGCGGGGAGCTGTTTTTT. This encodes CASGLGGAVSGELFF.

In this sample, this clone turned up a few times. The rearrangement joins TRBV14 to TRBJ2-5, with D perhaps assigned TRBD1 or TRBD2 (5 bases each). Deletions cut 6 bases from V and 2 bases from J, with 16 bases between. The CDR3 has 15 residues. In germline, CDR1 is SGHDN, CDR2 FVKESK. The CDR3 sequence is CASRPPGTVQETQYF. The CDR3 DNA follows: TGTGCCAGCAGACCTCCCGGGACGGTTCAAGAGACCCAGTACTTC.

This clone was observed a few times. This could be a read error, since a much larger clone is one nucleotide away. This rearrangement joins TRBV6-4 to TRBJ1-2; the D is unclear. Between the trimmed V and J ends, which lost 3 bases and 4 bases, there was a span of 6 bases. CDR1 and CDR2 from the germline V gene are MRHNA and SNTAGT. The CDR3 length is 12 residues. For the CDR3, the DNA is TGTGCCAGCAGTGAAGGAGGCTATGGCTACACCTTC. Encoded protein: CASSEGGYGYTF.

The CDR3 nucleotides read TGTGCCAGTAATGCAGGGGGCGGTTTTAAGCAGCCCCAGCATTTT. Translated: CASNAGGGFKQPQHF. The chain has TRBV19 and TRBJ1-5, with TRBD1 matching over 8 bases. The CDR3 has 15 amino acids. J lost 7 bases, V lost 7 bases, and 12 bases had no gene match. The germline V gene has CDR1 LNHDA and CDR2 SQIVND (reference sequence).

The chain couples TRBV7-9 to TRBJ2-5; D remains ambiguous. Germline V gene lookup returns CDR1 SEHNR and CDR2 FQNEAQ (reference sequence). Between the trimmed V and J ends, which lost 1 base and 1 base, there was a span of 13 bases. The CDR3 runs 16 residues. The CDR3 loop reads CASSLGRSTFQETQYF. The CDR3 coding sequence is TGTGCCAGCAGCTTAGGCAGGTCTACCTTCCAAGAGACCCAGTACTTC. Variable domain in full (rest from reference TRBV7-9 and TRBJ2-5): DTGVSQNPRHKITKRGQNVTFRCDPISEHNRLYWYRQTLGQGPEFLTYFQNEAQLEKSRLLSDRFSAERPKGSFSTLEIQRTEQGDSAMYLCASSLGRSTFQETQYFGPGTRLLVL.

This clone was observed a handful of times. The gene calls are TRBV19 and TRBJ1-5; D uncertain. V was shortened by 3 bases and J by 1 base, with 4 bases between the two germline ends. Germline loops: CDR1 LNHDA, CDR2 SQIVND (reference sequence). The CDR3 loop spans 13 amino acids. This chain's CDR3 is CASSISSNQPQHF. CDR3 coding DNA: TGTGCCAGTAGTATTTCGAGCAATCAGCCCCAGCATTTT.

The rearrangement links TRBV5-1 to TRBJ2-3, with D perhaps TRBD2 (5 bases). Per germline, CDR1 SGHRS and CDR2 YFSETQ. The CDR3 sequence is 16 residues long. Trimming removed 4 bases from V and 4 bases from J, with 19 bases in between. In nucleotides, the CDR3 is TGCGCCAGCAGCGCGGGCCTCTACACCCCTCCAGATACGCAGTATTTT. It is translated as CASSAGLYTPPDTQYF.

A few counts support this clone. This chain connects TRBV2 to TRBJ1-1; D unclear. Germline CDR1 SNHLY, CDR2 FYNNEI. This CDR3 region has 11 residues. Trimming removed 8 bases at V and 5 bases at J, with 9 bases between. The DNA of the CDR3 is TGTGCCAGCTCGAAAATAACTGAAGCTTTCTTT. Encoded protein: CASSKITEAFF.

This clone turned up a few times. The chain joins TRBV2 to TRBJ1-4; a possible D gene is TRBD1 (5 bases). The CDR3 runs 15 residues. Germline-derived CDR1 and CDR2 are SNHLY and FYNNEI. Trimming left V 4 bases short and J 3 bases short, with 12 bases between. CDR3 bases: TGTGCCAGCAGTGCCCAGGGCGCGGCTAATGAAAAACTGTTTTTT. This sequence encodes CASSAQGAANEKLFF.

DNA of the CDR3: TGTGCCAGCAGCTCACACACTGAAGCTTTCTTT. Translation gives CASSSHTEAFF. The chain employs TRBV13 and TRBJ1-1; D remains ambiguous. Trimming took 4 bases from V and 3 from J, leaving 3 bases between them. From germline, CDR1 is PRHDT and CDR2 FYEKMQ (reference sequence). The CDR3 is 11 residues long.

This chain uses TRBV2 with TRBJ1-1; no clear D. Looked up from germline, CDR1 is SNHLY and CDR2 is FYNNEI. The CDR3 sequence is 11 residues long. V lost 6 bases and J 9 bases, leaving 11 bases between the germline ends. Here the CDR3 DNA reads TGTGCCAGCAGGAAAGGGTCCCAAGCTTTCTTT. This translates into CASRKGSQAFF. The entire variable domain, with the rest obtained from reference TRBV2 and TRBJ1-1, is as follows: EPEVTQTPSHQVTQMGQEVILRCVPISNHLYFYWYRQILGQKVEFLVSFYNNEISEKSEIFDDQFSVERPDGSNFTLKIRSTKLEDSAMYFCASRKGSQAFFGQGTRLTVV.

This rearrangement joins TRBV7-9 to TRBJ1-4; 7 bases align to TRBD1. Germline V CDR1 and CDR2: SEHNR, FQNEAQ (reference sequence). The CDR3 loop spans 16 amino acids. Losses at the gene ends were 5 bases for V and 6 bases for J; bases not matched to a gene: 12. This CDR3 is CASSPFPGQTDEKLFF. The CDR3 nucleotides read TGTGCCAGCAGCCCCTTCCCGGGACAGACCGATGAAAAACTGTTTTTT.

On this clone itself: At one end the junction does not follow the germline gene, possibly because of a read error. The chain combines TRBV6-6 with TRBJ2-7, with D hard to call. The CDR3 has 11 residues. Germline V gene sequence: CDR1 MNHNY, CDR2 SVGAGI (reference sequence). This CDR3 is CAISESEKQYF. The DNA for the CDR3 is TGTGCCATCAGTGAGTCGGAAAAGCAGTACTTC.

A few counts support this clone. V and J are TRBV7-9 and TRBJ1-2; D remains ambiguous. Germline V gene sequence: CDR1 SEHNR, CDR2 FQNEAQ (reference sequence). V was pared by 8 bases and J by 8 bases, with 12 bases between. The CDR3 is 11 residues long. In DNA, the CDR3 is TGTGCCAGCGGCCTCCAAGGAGGCTACACCTTC. Its translation: CASGLQGGYTF.

This chain links TRBV2 with TRBJ1-1; 8 positions agree with TRBD1. Germline lookup yields CDR1 SNHLY and CDR2 FYNNEI. Trimming removed 0 bases from V and 0 bases from J; junction bases left unmatched: 0. The CDR3 extends over 15 amino acids. CDR3 residues: CASSEARGLNTEAFF. CDR3 bases: TGTGCCAGCAGTGAAGCCAGGGGGCTGAACACTGAAGCTTTCTTT.

The rearrangement links TRBV30 to TRBJ2-3; D is unresolved. With 4 bases removed from V and 4 bases from J, the gap between germline ends came to 15 bases. Germline V CDR1 and CDR2: GTSNPN, SVGIG (reference sequence). This CDR3 is built from 14 residues. The CDR3 region is CAWKVPSSADTQYF. The CDR3 DNA sequence: TGTGCCTGGAAGGTTCCTTCTTCGGCAGATACGCAGTATTTT. The full variable domain, rest sourced from reference TRBV30 and TRBJ2-3, is SQTIHQWPATLVQPVGSPLSLECTVEGTSNPNLYWYRQAAGRGLQLLFYSVGIGQISSEVPQNLSASRPQDRQFILSSKKLLLSDSGFYLCAWKVPSSADTQYFGPGTRLTVL.